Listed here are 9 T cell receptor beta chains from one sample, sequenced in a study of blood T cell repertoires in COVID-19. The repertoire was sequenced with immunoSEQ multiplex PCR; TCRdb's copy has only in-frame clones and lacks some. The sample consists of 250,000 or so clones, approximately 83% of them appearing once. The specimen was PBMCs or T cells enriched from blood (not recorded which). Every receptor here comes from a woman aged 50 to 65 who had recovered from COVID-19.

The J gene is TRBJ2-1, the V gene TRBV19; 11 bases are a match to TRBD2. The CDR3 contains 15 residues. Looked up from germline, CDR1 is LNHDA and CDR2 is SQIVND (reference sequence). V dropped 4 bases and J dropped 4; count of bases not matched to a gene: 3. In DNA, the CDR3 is TGTGCCAGTAGTACCGGGACTAGCGGATACAATGAGCAGTTCTTC. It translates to CASSTGTSGYNEQFF.

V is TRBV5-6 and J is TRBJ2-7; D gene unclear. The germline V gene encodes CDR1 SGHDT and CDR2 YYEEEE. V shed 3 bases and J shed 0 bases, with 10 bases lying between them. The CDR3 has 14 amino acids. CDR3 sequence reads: CASSYPRSSYEQYF. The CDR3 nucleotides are TGTGCCAGCAGCTACCCCCGCAGCTCCTACGAGCAGTACTTC.

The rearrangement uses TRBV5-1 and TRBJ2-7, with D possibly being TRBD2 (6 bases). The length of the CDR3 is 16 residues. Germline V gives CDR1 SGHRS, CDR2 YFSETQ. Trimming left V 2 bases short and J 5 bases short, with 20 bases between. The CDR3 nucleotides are TGCGCCAGCAGCTTAGGACTACGGTTTAGAGATGACGAGCAGTACTTC. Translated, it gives CASSLGLRFRDDEQYF.

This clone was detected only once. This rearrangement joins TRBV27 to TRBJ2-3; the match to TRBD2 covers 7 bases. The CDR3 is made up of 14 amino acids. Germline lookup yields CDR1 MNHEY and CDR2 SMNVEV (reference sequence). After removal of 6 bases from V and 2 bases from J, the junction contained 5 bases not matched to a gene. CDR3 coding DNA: TGTGCCAGCAGGCTAGCGGTATTCACAGATACGCAGTATTTT. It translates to CASRLAVFTDTQYF.

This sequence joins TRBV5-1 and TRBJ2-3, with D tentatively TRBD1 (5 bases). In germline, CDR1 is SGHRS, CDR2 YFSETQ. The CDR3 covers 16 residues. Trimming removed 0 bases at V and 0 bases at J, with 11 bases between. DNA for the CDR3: TGCGCCAGCAGCTTGGTGGGGCAGATAAGCACAGATACGCAGTATTTT. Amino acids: CASSLVGQISTDTQYF.

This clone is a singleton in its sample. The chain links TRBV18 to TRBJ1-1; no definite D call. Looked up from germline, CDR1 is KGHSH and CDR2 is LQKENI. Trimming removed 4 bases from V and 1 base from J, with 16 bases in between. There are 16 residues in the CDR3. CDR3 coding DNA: TGTGCCAGCTCACTGACCACCTATCGGGGGAACACTGAAGCTTTCTTT. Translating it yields CASSLTTYRGNTEAFF.

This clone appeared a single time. The CDR3 region has the DNA TGTGCCAGCAGCCCCGGAGGGACAGCGAACGAGCAGTACTTC. This sequence encodes CASSPGGTANEQYF. V gene TRBV11-3 combines with J gene TRBJ2-7; TRBD1 is a possible D gene (7 bases). With 5 bases removed from V and 5 bases from J, the gap between germline ends came to 16 bases. Germline V gene sequence: CDR1 SGHNT, CDR2 YENEEA. CDR3 size: 14 residues.

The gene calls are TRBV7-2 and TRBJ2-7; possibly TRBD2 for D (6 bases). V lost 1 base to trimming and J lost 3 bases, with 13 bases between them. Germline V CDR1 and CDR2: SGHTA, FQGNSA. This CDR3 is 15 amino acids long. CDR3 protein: CASSLGPSVNYEQYF. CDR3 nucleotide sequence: TGTGCCAGCAGCTTAGGTCCTAGCGTCAACTACGAGCAGTACTTC.

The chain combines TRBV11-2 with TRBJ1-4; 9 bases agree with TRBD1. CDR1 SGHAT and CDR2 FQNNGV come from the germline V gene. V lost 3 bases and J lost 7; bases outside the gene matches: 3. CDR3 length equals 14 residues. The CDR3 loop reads CASSFGQGSEKLFF. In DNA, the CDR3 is TGTGCCAGCAGCTTCGGACAGGGGTCTGAAAAACTGTTTTTT.